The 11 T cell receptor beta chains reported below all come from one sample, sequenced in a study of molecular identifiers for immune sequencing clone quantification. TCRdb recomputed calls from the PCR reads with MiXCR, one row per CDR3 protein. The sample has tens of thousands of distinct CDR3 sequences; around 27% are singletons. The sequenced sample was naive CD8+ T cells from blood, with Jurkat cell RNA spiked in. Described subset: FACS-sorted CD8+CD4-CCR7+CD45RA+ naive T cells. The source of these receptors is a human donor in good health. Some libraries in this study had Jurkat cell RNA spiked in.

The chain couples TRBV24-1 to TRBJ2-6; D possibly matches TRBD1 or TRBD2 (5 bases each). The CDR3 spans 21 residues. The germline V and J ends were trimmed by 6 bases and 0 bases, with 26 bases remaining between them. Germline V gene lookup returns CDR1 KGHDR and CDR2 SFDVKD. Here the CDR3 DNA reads TGTGCCACCAGTCCAATCCGGGATTACAAGGGACCACTCTCTGGGGCCAACGTCCTGACTTTC. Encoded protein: CATSPIRDYKGPLSGANVLTF.

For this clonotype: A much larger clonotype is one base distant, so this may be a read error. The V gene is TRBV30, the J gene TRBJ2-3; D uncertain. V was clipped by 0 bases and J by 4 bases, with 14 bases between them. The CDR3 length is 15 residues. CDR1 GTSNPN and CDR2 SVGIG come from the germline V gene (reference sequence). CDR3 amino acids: CAWSVAGCKADTQYF. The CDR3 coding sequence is TGTGCCTGGAGTGTCGCCGGGTGTAAGGCAGATACGCAGTATTTT.

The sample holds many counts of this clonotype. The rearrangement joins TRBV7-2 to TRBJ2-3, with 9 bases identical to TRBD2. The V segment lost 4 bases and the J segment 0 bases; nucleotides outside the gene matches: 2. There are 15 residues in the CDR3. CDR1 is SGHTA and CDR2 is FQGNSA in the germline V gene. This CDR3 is CASSWTSASTDTQYF. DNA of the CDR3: TGTGCCAGCAGCTGGACTAGCGCGAGCACAGATACGCAGTATTTT.

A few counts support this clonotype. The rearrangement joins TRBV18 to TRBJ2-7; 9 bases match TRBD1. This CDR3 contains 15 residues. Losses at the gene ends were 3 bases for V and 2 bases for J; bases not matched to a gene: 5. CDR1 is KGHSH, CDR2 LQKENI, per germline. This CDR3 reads CASSPGGQGTYEQYF. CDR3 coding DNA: TGTGCCAGCTCACCGGGGGGACAGGGTACCTACGAGCAGTACTTC.

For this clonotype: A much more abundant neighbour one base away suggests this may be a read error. The CDR3 loop is CASGVGLGLGEQFF. The CDR3 nucleotides are TGCGCCAGCGGGGTTGGTCTTGGGCTCGGTGAGCAGTTCTTC. The chain carries TRBV4-3 and TRBJ2-1, with D unclear. V dropped 8 bases and J dropped 9 bases, with 20 bases sitting between them. CDR3 size: 14 residues. CDR1 LGHNA and CDR2 YSLEER come from the germline V gene.

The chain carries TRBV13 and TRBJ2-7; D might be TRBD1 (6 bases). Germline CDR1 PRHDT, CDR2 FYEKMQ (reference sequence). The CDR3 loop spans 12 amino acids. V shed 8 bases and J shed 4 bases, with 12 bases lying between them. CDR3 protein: CASRPRGYEQYF. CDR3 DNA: TGTGCCAGCCGCCCCAGGGGTTACGAGCAGTACTTC.

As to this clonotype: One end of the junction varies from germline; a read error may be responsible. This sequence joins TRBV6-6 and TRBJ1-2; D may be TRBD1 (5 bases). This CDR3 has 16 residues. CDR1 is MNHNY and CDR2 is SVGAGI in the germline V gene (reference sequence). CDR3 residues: CASSYSADSTNYGNTF. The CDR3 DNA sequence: TGTGCCAGCAGTTACTCTGCCGACAGTACTAACTATGGCAACACCTTC.

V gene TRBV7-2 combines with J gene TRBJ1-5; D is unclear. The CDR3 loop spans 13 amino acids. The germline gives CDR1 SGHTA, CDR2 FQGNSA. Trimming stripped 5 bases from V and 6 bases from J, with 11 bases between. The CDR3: CASSVVVGQPQHF. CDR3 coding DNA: TGTGCCAGCAGCGTAGTGGTCGGTCAGCCCCAGCATTTT.

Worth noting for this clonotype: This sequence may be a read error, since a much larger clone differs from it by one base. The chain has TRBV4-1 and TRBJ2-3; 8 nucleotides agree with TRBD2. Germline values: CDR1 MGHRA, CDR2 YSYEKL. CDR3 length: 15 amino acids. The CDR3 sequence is CASSQESGGTVTQYF. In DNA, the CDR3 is TGCGCCAGCAGCCAAGAGAGCGGGGGCACAGTTACGCAGTATTTT.

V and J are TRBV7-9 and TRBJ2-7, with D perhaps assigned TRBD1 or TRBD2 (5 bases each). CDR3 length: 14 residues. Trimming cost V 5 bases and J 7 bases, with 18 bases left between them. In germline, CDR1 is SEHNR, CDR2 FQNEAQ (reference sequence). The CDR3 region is CASSAGTVFWEQYF. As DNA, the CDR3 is TGTGCCAGCAGCGCCGGGACGGTCTTTTGGGAGCAGTACTTC.

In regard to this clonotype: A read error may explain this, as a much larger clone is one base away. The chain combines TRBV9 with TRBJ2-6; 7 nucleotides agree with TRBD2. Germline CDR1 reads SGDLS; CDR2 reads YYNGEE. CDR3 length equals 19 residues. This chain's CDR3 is CASSEALLATSSGANILTF. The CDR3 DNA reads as TGTGCCAGCAGCGAGGCCCTACTAGCGACTAGCTCTGGGGCCAACATCCTGACTTTC.